This TCR beta chain comes out of a study of T cell repertoires in cytomegalovirus infection. Ten or more counts support this clonotype. TCRdb reanalysed the reads using MiXCR and keeps one entry per CDR3 protein. This sample has about 400,000 distinct CDR3 sequences; around 18% occur once, and the top ten carry under 9%. The V and J ends lost 1 base and 4 bases respectively, with 7 bases between them. CDR3 length: 13 residues. Germline loops: CDR1 SSHAT, CDR2 FNYEAQ (reference sequence). This TCR was recovered from a human donor in good health (CMV status not recorded). Some clones in this sample may be carry-over from other donors' samples. J is TRBJ1-1 and V is TRBV7-7; D unresolved. Sequenced: PBMCs. The CDR3 coding sequence is TGTGCCAGCAGCTTAGACAAGGGCACTGAAGCTTTCTTT. Translated, it gives CASSLDKGTEAFF. The complete variable domain, with remaining parts taken from reference TRBV7-7 and TRBJ1-1, reads GAGVSQSPRYKVTKRGQDVTLRCDPISSHATLYWYQQALGQGPEFLTYFNYEAQPDKSGLPSDRFSAERPEGSISTLTIQRTEQRDSAMYRCASSLDKGTEAFFGQGTRLTVV.